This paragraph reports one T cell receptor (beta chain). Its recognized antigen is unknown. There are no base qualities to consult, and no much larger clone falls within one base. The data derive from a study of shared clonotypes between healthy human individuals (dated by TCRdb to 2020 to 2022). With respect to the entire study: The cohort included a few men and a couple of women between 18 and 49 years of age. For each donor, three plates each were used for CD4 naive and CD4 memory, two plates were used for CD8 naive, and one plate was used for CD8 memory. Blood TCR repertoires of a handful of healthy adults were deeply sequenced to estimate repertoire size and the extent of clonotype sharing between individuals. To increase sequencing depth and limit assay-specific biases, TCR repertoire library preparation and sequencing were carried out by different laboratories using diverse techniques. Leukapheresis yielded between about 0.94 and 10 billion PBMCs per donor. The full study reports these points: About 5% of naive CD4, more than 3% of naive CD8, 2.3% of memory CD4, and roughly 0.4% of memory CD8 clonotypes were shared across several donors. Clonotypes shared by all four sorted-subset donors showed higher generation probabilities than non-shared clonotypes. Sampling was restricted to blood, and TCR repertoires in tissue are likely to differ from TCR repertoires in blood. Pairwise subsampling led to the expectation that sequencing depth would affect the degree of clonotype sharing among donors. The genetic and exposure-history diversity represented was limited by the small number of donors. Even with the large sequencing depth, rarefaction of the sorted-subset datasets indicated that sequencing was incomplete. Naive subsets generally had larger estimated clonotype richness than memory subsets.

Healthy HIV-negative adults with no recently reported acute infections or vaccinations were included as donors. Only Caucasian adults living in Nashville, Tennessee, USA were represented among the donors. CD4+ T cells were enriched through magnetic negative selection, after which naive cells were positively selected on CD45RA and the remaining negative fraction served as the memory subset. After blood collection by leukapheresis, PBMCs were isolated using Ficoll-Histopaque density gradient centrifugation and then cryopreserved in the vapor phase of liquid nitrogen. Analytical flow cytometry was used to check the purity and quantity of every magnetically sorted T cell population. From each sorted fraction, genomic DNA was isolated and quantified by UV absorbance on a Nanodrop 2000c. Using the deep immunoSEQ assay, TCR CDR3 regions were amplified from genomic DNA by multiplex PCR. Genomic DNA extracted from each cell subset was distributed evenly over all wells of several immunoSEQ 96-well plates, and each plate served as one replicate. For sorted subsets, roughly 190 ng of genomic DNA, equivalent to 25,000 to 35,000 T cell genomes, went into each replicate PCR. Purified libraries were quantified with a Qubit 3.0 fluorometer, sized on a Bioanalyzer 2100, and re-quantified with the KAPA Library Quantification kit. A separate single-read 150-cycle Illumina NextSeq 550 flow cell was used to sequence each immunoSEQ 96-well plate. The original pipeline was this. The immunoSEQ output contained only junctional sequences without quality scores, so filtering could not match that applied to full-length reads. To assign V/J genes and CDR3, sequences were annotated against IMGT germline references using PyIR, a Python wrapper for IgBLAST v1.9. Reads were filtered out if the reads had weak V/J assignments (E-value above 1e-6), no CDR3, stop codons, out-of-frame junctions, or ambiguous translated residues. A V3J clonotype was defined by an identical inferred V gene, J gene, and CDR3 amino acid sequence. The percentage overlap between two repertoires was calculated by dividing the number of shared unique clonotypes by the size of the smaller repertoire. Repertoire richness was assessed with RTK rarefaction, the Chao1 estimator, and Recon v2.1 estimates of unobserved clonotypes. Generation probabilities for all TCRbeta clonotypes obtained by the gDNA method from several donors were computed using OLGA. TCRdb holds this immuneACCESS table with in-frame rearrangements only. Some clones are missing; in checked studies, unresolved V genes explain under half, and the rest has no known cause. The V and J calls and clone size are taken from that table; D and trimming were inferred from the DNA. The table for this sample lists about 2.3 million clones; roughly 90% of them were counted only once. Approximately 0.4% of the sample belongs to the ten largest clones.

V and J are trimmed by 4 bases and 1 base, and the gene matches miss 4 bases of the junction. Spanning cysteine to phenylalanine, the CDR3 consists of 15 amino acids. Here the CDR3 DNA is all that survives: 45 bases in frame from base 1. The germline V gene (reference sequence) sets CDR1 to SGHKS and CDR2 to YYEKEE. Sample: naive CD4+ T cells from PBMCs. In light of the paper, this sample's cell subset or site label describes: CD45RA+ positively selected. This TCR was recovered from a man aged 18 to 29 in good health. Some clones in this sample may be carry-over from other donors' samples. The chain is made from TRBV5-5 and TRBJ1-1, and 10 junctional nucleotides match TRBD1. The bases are TGTGCCAGCAGCCCGGGACAGGGGTGGAACACTGAAGCTTTCTTT. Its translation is CASSPGQGWNTEAFF. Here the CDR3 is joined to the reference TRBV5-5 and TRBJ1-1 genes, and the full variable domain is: DAGVTQSPTHLIKTRGQQVTLRCSPISGHKSVSWYQQVLGQGPQFIFQYYEKEERGRGNFPDRFSARQFPNYSSELNVNALLLGDSALYLCASSPGQGWNTEAFFGQGTRLTVV.